Listed below are T cell receptor beta chains from one sample, sequenced in a study of chemoradiotherapy in HPV16-positive cancers. The table came from immunoSEQ multiplex PCR; TCRdb's copy has only in-frame clones and leaves some out. The sample holds under 3,000 clones, over 65% seen once. The sample was tumor tissue, taken from a patient who underwent chemoradiotherapy. The receptors derive from a human donor with HPV-associated anogenital cancer. Each CDR3 is given with its conserved first and last residue. Fields, in order: CDR3 DNA, CDR3 protein, clone size, J gene, D gene, V gene. D genes are given only for firm matches. Rows give clone size only sometimes, using once, few, many, or a class for an expanded clone.

TGCGCCAGCAGAGGCGGAGCTACACTTCTCTCCGAAAAACTGTTTTTT CASRGGATLLSEKLFF once TRBJ1-4 - TRBV5-1
TGCGCCAGCAGCCAAGGAAGGGGAGTGCGCTACAATGAGCAGTTCTTC CASSQGRGVRYNEQFF - TRBJ2-1 - TRBV4-3
TGTGCCAGTTGCCGGACAACAGGCACAGATACGCAGTATTTT CASCRTTGTDTQYF - TRBJ2-3 - TRBV19
TGTGCCAGCAGCTTACGACAGGGGGACAATTCACCCCTCCACTTT CASSLRQGDNSPLHF few TRBJ1-6 TRBD1 TRBV5-4
TGTGCCAGCAGCAAGGACAGGTACTCCTACAATGAGCAGTTCTTC CASSKDRYSYNEQFF - TRBJ2-1 TRBD1 TRBV11-2
TGTGCCAGCAGTTACTCGATTAACAGGCACTATGGCTACACCTTC CASSYSINRHYGYTF - TRBJ1-2 - TRBV6-5
TGTGCCTGGAGTGTACTTGGGTTTAATTCACCCCTCCACTTT CAWSVLGFNSPLHF few TRBJ1-6 - TRBV30
TGCAGCGTCGTGACAGGGGCCATTCTAAACACTGAAGCTTTCTTT CSVVTGAILNTEAFF - TRBJ1-1 TRBD1 TRBV29-1
TGTGCCAGCAGCTGGACTAGCGGGGATAACATTCAGTACTTC CASSWTSGDNIQYF few TRBJ2-4 TRBD2 TRBV5-6
TGTGCCAGCAGCTCACCGGGACAGAGCTACGAGCAGTACTTC CASSSPGQSYEQYF once TRBJ2-7 TRBD1 TRBV7-3
TGTGCCAGCAGTCGGACAGCCGGAAACACCATATATTTT CASSRTAGNTIYF few TRBJ1-3 - TRBV6-5
TGTGCCAGCATGATCGACCCAGGGAATCAGCCCCAGCATTTT CASMIDPGNQPQHF - TRBJ1-5 - TRBV6-1
TGTGCCAGCAGCACAAACCAAGAGACCCAGTACTTC CASSTNQETQYF once TRBJ2-5 - TRBV7-9
TGTGCCAGCAGGCCCCCGGCGGGGGGTACCGGGGAGCTGTTTTTT CASRPPAGGTGELFF - TRBJ2-2 TRBD2 TRBV2
TGTGCCAGCAGTGACGGGGGTATATCTGAAAAACTGTTTTTT CASSDGGISEKLFF - TRBJ1-4 - TRBV2
TGTGCCAGTAGTTCTCAGGGGGAAGGCACTGAAGCTTTCTTT CASSSQGEGTEAFF - TRBJ1-1 TRBD1 TRBV19
TGTGCCAGCAGACCCCTCGTCGGGGGCTGGGAGACCCAGTACTTC CASRPLVGGWETQYF - TRBJ2-5 - TRBV27
- CASSFVGGGATLYF few TRBJ2-5 - TRBV7-3
TGTGCCAGCAGCTTTTTGGCGAACACCGGGGAGCTGTTTTTT CASSFLANTGELFF - TRBJ2-2 - TRBV11-3
TGTGCCAGCAGCTCGGACAGGGGATCGCGCACTGAAGCTTTCTTT CASSSDRGSRTEAFF - TRBJ1-1 TRBD1 TRBV5-6
TGCAGCGTGTCTCAAGGGGCAAACACTGAAGCTTTCTTT CSVSQGANTEAFF - TRBJ1-1 - TRBV29-1
TGTGCCATCAGTGCGGTTGGCAGACCGGGGGATACGCAGTATTTT CAISAVGRPGDTQYF - TRBJ2-3 - TRBV10-3
TGTGCCAGCAGTACGGACGTAAATCAGCCCCAGCATTTT CASSTDVNQPQHF - TRBJ1-5 - TRBV11-2
TGTGCCAGCAGTGAATGGGACAACCGATACAATGAGCAGTTCTTC CASSEWDNRYNEQFF - TRBJ2-1 - TRBV25-1
TGTGCCAGCAGCCTGGACAGGGAGGCCCAGCCCCAGCATTTT CASSLDREAQPQHF - TRBJ1-5 TRBD1 TRBV11-2
TGTGCCAGCAGCCGACAGCAACTCTTTTCCTACGAGCAGTACTTC CASSRQQLFSYEQYF - TRBJ2-7 - TRBV7-9
TGCGCCAGCAGCTTCGGGACAGGGTCCTACGAGCAGTACTTC CASSFGTGSYEQYF - TRBJ2-7 TRBD1 TRBV5-1
TGTGCCAGCAGCCCACAGCGAAATCAGCCCCAGCATTTT CASSPQRNQPQHF few TRBJ1-5 - TRBV2
TGTGCCAGTAGTAAGGGGCGCCGGTGGTCCGGGGAGCTGTTTTTT CASSKGRRWSGELFF - TRBJ2-2 - TRBV19
TGTGCCAGCAGTAAGGAAGCAGGGCGTTTCTATGGCTACACCTTC CASSKEAGRFYGYTF - TRBJ1-2 - TRBV7-9